Listed below are T cell receptor beta chains from one sample, sequenced in a study of response to subunit inactivated influenza vaccine. TCRdb re-called the RT-PCR reads through MiXCR, storing one row per CDR3 protein. The sample includes about 540,000 distinct CDR3 sequences, 20% to 25% of them seen just once. The data were also submitted as part of a second study, on T cells expressing NK-cell markers.

Source: CD4+ T cells sorted from PBMCs, taken 11 to 12 days after vaccination. The receptor set was obtained from a man aged 45-65 years who received an inactivated influenza vaccine. CDR3s include the opening cysteine and the closing phenylalanine or tryptophan. Each record gives: D gene, V gene, J gene, clone size, CDR3 protein, CDR3 DNA. The D gene is left open where the match is weak. Expanded clones are given a class, and other clones once, few, many or no size at all.

D gene: TRBD1; V gene: TRBV28; J gene: TRBJ2-3; clone size: .; CDR3 protein: CASSANRGTTTDTQYF; CDR3 DNA: TGTGCCAGCAGTGCAAACAGGGGGACCACCACAGATACGCAGTATTTT
D gene: TRBD2; V gene: TRBV5-5; J gene: TRBJ2-1; clone size: few; CDR3 protein: CASSSLAGAAYNEQFF; CDR3 DNA: TGTGCCAGCAGCTCATTAGCGGGAGCGGCCTACAATGAGCAGTTCTTC
D gene: TRBD2; V gene: TRBV10-3; J gene: TRBJ2-3; clone size: .; CDR3 protein: CAISESTSGNTDTQYF; CDR3 DNA: TGTGCCATCAGTGAGTCGACTAGCGGAAACACAGATACGCAGTATTTT
D gene: TRBD1; V gene: TRBV6-5; J gene: TRBJ1-1; clone size: .; CDR3 protein: CASSNRGTEAFF; CDR3 DNA: TGTGCCAGCAGTAACAGGGGAACTGAAGCTTTCTTT
D gene: .; V gene: TRBV20-1; J gene: TRBJ2-3; clone size: few; CDR3 protein: CSAQTSRGDTDTQYF; CDR3 DNA: TGCAGTGCCCAGACGTCGCGGGGAGACACAGATACGCAGTATTTT
D gene: .; V gene: TRBV11-2; J gene: TRBJ2-7; clone size: few; CDR3 protein: CASSLGRWGGGLNRYEQYF; CDR3 DNA: TGTGCCAGCAGCTTAGGTCGATGGGGGGGCGGTTTGAATCGGTACGAGCAGTACTTC
D gene: TRBD2; V gene: TRBV20-1; J gene: TRBJ2-5; clone size: .; CDR3 protein: CSAIAAGEETQYF; CDR3 DNA: TGCAGTGCTATAGCAGCGGGAGAAGAGACCCAGTACTTC
D gene: .; V gene: TRBV12-3/TRBV12-4; J gene: TRBJ2-7; clone size: few; CDR3 protein: CASSLPSATEQYF; CDR3 DNA: TGTGCCAGCAGCCTACCGTCTGCGACGGAGCAGTACTTC
D gene: .; V gene: TRBV6-1; J gene: TRBJ1-1; clone size: .; CDR3 protein: CASRSRQMNTEAFF; CDR3 DNA: TGTGCCAGCAGATCAAGACAGATGAACACTGAAGCTTTCTTT
D gene: .; V gene: TRBV11-2; J gene: TRBJ2-7; clone size: .; CDR3 protein: CASSLARYYEQYF; CDR3 DNA: TGTGCCAGCAGCTTAGCACGGTACTACGAGCAGTACTTC
D gene: .; V gene: TRBV6-2/TRBV6-3; J gene: TRBJ2-2; clone size: few; CDR3 protein: CASSQKWTANTGELFF; CDR3 DNA: TGTGCCAGCAGTCAGAAGTGGACTGCGAACACCGGGGAGCTGTTTTTT
D gene: TRBD2; V gene: TRBV5-5; J gene: TRBJ2-1; clone size: .; CDR3 protein: CASSLGVGLAGARNEQFF; CDR3 DNA: TGTGCCAGCAGCTTGGGGGTTGGACTAGCGGGAGCTCGCAATGAGCAGTTCTTC
D gene: TRBD2; V gene: TRBV20-1; J gene: TRBJ2-1; clone size: .; CDR3 protein: CSAGLAVNTYNEQFF; CDR3 DNA: TGCAGTGCTGGACTAGCGGTGAATACCTACAATGAGCAGTTCTTC
D gene: .; V gene: TRBV10-3; J gene: TRBJ2-1; clone size: few; CDR3 protein: CAISELPQGSYNEQFF; CDR3 DNA: TGTGCCATCAGTGAGTTACCACAGGGTTCCTACAATGAGCAGTTCTTC
D gene: TRBD2; V gene: TRBV28; J gene: TRBJ2-3; clone size: .; CDR3 protein: CASARGALAGALTDTQYF; CDR3 DNA: TGTGCCAGCGCCCGTGGAGCCCTAGCGGGGGCCCTCACAGATACGCAGTATTTT
D gene: .; V gene: TRBV7-2; J gene: TRBJ1-4; clone size: .; CDR3 protein: CASSLTAGADEKLFF; CDR3 DNA: TGTGCCAGCAGCTTAACGGCCGGGGCGGATGAAAAACTGTTTTTT
D gene: .; V gene: TRBV7-8; J gene: TRBJ2-1; clone size: few; CDR3 protein: CASSPDRIPYNEQFF; CDR3 DNA: TGTGCCAGCAGTCCTGACAGGATTCCCTACAATGAGCAGTTCTTC
D gene: .; V gene: TRBV2; J gene: TRBJ2-1; clone size: .; CDR3 protein: CASSEMGVQYNEQFF; CDR3 DNA: TGTGCCAGCAGCGAGATGGGAGTTCAATACAATGAGCAGTTCTTC
D gene: TRBD1; V gene: TRBV4-3; J gene: TRBJ2-7; clone size: .; CDR3 protein: CASSRGTGETYEQYF; CDR3 DNA: TGCGCCAGCAGCCGCGGGACAGGGGAGACCTACGAGCAGTACTTC
D gene: .; V gene: TRBV12-3/TRBV12-4; J gene: TRBJ2-4; clone size: .; CDR3 protein: CASSLLLAKNIQYF; CDR3 DNA: TGTGCCAGCAGTTTACTGCTAGCCAAAAACATTCAGTACTTC
D gene: .; V gene: TRBV20-1; J gene: TRBJ2-1; clone size: many; CDR3 protein: CSAAAGTQHYNEQFF; CDR3 DNA: TGCAGTGCTGCTGCCGGGACTCAACACTACAATGAGCAGTTCTTC
D gene: .; V gene: TRBV3-1; J gene: TRBJ2-5; clone size: .; CDR3 protein: CASSQDLGPSETQYF; CDR3 DNA: TGTGCCAGCAGCCAAGATCTTGGACCCTCAGAGACCCAGTACTTC
D gene: .; V gene: TRBV15; J gene: TRBJ2-7; clone size: few; CDR3 protein: CATSLQKGYEQYF; CDR3 DNA: TGTGCCACCAGCCTGCAGAAAGGCTACGAGCAGTACTTC
D gene: .; V gene: TRBV2; J gene: TRBJ1-1; clone size: few; CDR3 protein: CASKYGNTEAFF; CDR3 DNA: TGTGCCAGCAAGTATGGGAACACTGAAGCTTTCTTT
D gene: .; V gene: TRBV7-9; J gene: TRBJ2-7; clone size: .; CDR3 protein: CASSLGTKIYEQYF; CDR3 DNA: TGTGCCAGCAGCTTAGGGACAAAAATTTACGAGCAGTACTTC
D gene: .; V gene: TRBV30; J gene: TRBJ1-1; clone size: many; CDR3 protein: CAWSGQVDTEAFF; CDR3 DNA: TGTGCCTGGAGTGGACAGGTGGACACTGAAGCTTTCTTT
D gene: .; V gene: TRBV20-1; J gene: TRBJ2-3; clone size: .; CDR3 protein: CSARDVDTDTQYF; CDR3 DNA: TGCAGTGCTAGAGATGTTGACACAGATACGCAGTATTTT
D gene: TRBD1; V gene: TRBV7-2; J gene: TRBJ2-2; clone size: many; CDR3 protein: CASSTRQGYTGELFF; CDR3 DNA: TGTGCCAGCAGCACTCGACAGGGGTACACCGGGGAGCTGTTTTTT
D gene: .; V gene: TRBV15; J gene: TRBJ2-1; clone size: .; CDR3 protein: CATSRDRDGRDEQFF; CDR3 DNA: TGTGCCACCAGCAGAGATCGGGACGGCCGGGATGAGCAGTTCTTC
D gene: TRBD2; V gene: TRBV20-1; J gene: TRBJ2-2; clone size: .; CDR3 protein: CSASSGRRTGELFF; CDR3 DNA: TGCAGTGCTAGTAGCGGGAGACGCACCGGGGAGCTGTTTTTT
D gene: .; V gene: TRBV20-1; J gene: TRBJ2-2; clone size: few; CDR3 protein: CSARELTANTGELFF; CDR3 DNA: TGCAGTGCTAGAGAGCTGACAGCGAACACCGGGGAGCTGTTTTTT
D gene: TRBD1; V gene: TRBV5-1; J gene: TRBJ2-1; clone size: .; CDR3 protein: CASSHPGQGGEQFF; CDR3 DNA: TGCGCCAGCAGCCACCCGGGACAGGGAGGTGAGCAGTTCTTC
D gene: .; V gene: TRBV6-2/TRBV6-3; J gene: TRBJ2-7; clone size: .; CDR3 protein: CASSYPKPGPTYEQYF; CDR3 DNA: TGTGCCAGCAGTTACCCCAAACCGGGACCCACCTACGAGCAGTACTTC
D gene: TRBD1; V gene: TRBV9; J gene: TRBJ1-6; clone size: .; CDR3 protein: CASSPKRDSYNSPLHF; CDR3 DNA: TGTGCCAGCAGCCCCAAACGGGACAGTTATAATTCACCCCTCCACTTT
D gene: TRBD2; V gene: TRBV5-1; J gene: TRBJ2-5; clone size: few; CDR3 protein: CASSLGTSSEQETQYF; CDR3 DNA: TGCGCCAGCAGCTTGGGGACTAGCAGTGAGCAAGAGACCCAGTACTTC
D gene: .; V gene: TRBV6-4; J gene: TRBJ1-6; clone size: .; CDR3 protein: CASSDYGTANSPLHF; CDR3 DNA: TGTGCCAGCAGTGACTATGGGACGGCAAATTCACCCCTCCACTTT
D gene: .; V gene: TRBV7-2; J gene: TRBJ2-5; clone size: .; CDR3 protein: CASSSLGGAGPQETQYF; CDR3 DNA: TGTGCCAGCAGCTCCTTAGGCGGGGCAGGGCCCCAAGAGACCCAGTACTTC
D gene: .; V gene: TRBV6-5; J gene: TRBJ2-2; clone size: .; CDR3 protein: CASSYRPGGTGELFF; CDR3 DNA: TGTGCCAGCAGTTACAGGCCTGGGGGCACCGGGGAGCTGTTTTTT
D gene: TRBD2; V gene: TRBV3-1; J gene: TRBJ2-1; clone size: few; CDR3 protein: CASSQTSGVLYNEQFF; CDR3 DNA: TGTGCCAGCAGCCAAACTAGCGGGGTTCTCTACAATGAGCAGTTCTTC
D gene: .; V gene: TRBV6-2/TRBV6-3; J gene: TRBJ2-5; clone size: .; CDR3 protein: CASSATRQETQYF; CDR3 DNA: TGTGCCAGCAGTGCGACAAGGCAAGAGACCCAGTACTTC
D gene: TRBD2; V gene: TRBV5-1; J gene: TRBJ2-5; clone size: .; CDR3 protein: CASSLALAGYQETQYF; CDR3 DNA: TGCGCCAGCAGCTTGGCCCTAGCGGGGTACCAAGAGACCCAGTACTTC
D gene: .; V gene: TRBV20-1; J gene: TRBJ2-7; clone size: .; CDR3 protein: CSARRGGPPYEQYF; CDR3 DNA: TGCAGTGCTAGGCGAGGGGGGCCTCCTTACGAGCAGTACTTC
D gene: .; V gene: TRBV18; J gene: TRBJ2-1; clone size: .; CDR3 protein: CASSPRAPFNEQFF; CDR3 DNA: TGTGCCAGCTCACCTAGGGCCCCTTTTAATGAGCAGTTCTTC
D gene: .; V gene: TRBV5-6; J gene: TRBJ2-1; clone size: few; CDR3 protein: CASSLKQFLISYNEQFF; CDR3 DNA: TGTGCCAGCAGCTTGAAACAGTTTCTTATTTCTTACAATGAGCAGTTCTTC
D gene: .; V gene: TRBV2; J gene: TRBJ2-1; clone size: many; CDR3 protein: CASSRLDITRVNEQFF; CDR3 DNA: TGTGCCAGCAGTCGACTCGACATTACTAGAGTTAATGAGCAGTTCTTC
D gene: .; V gene: TRBV18; J gene: TRBJ1-1; clone size: .; CDR3 protein: CASSPHEKVGTEAFF; CDR3 DNA: TGTGCCAGCTCACCACATGAAAAGGTGGGGACTGAAGCTTTCTTT
D gene: .; V gene: TRBV5-5; J gene: TRBJ2-1; clone size: .; CDR3 protein: CASSLTGLGDEQFF; CDR3 DNA: TGTGCCAGCAGCTTGACAGGCCTTGGGGATGAGCAGTTCTTC
D gene: .; V gene: TRBV10-3; J gene: TRBJ2-1; clone size: .; CDR3 protein: CAISAGALTDNEQFF; CDR3 DNA: TGTGCCATCAGTGCCGGGGCCCTAACAGACAATGAGCAGTTCTTC
D gene: .; V gene: TRBV7-2; J gene: TRBJ2-7; clone size: few; CDR3 protein: CASSLDHYEQYF; CDR3 DNA: TGTGCCAGCAGTCTAGACCACTACGAGCAGTACTTC
D gene: .; V gene: TRBV20-1; J gene: TRBJ2-5; clone size: few; CDR3 protein: CSASGGGGNQETQYF; CDR3 DNA: TGCAGTGCGAGCGGTGGTGGGGGTAATCAAGAGACCCAGTACTTC
D gene: TRBD1; V gene: TRBV6-2/TRBV6-3; J gene: TRBJ1-1; clone size: .; CDR3 protein: CASRHGTGNTEAFF; CDR3 DNA: TGTGCCAGCAGACACGGGACAGGGAACACTGAAGCTTTCTTT
D gene: .; V gene: TRBV30; J gene: TRBJ2-4; clone size: .; CDR3 protein: CAWNRGSGGRSGIQYF; CDR3 DNA: TGTGCCTGGAACCGCGGTAGCGGAGGCCGGTCGGGCATTCAGTACTTC
D gene: .; V gene: TRBV7-2; J gene: TRBJ2-5; clone size: few; CDR3 protein: CASSLEDSEETQYF; CDR3 DNA: TGTGCCAGCAGCTTAGAGGACAGCGAAGAGACCCAGTACTTC
D gene: TRBD1; V gene: TRBV7-9; J gene: TRBJ1-5; clone size: few; CDR3 protein: CASSFVQGVLQPQHF; CDR3 DNA: TGTGCCAGCAGCTTCGTACAGGGGGTTCTTCAGCCCCAGCATTTT
D gene: .; V gene: TRBV5-1; J gene: TRBJ2-2; clone size: few; CDR3 protein: CASSLELFTGELFF; CDR3 DNA: TGCGCCAGCAGCTTGGAACTATTTACCGGGGAGCTGTTTTTT
D gene: .; V gene: TRBV29-1; J gene: TRBJ1-1; clone size: few; CDR3 protein: CSVVAVNTEAFF; CDR3 DNA: TGCAGCGTGGTTGCAGTGAACACTGAAGCTTTCTTT
D gene: .; V gene: TRBV5-1; J gene: TRBJ2-3; clone size: .; CDR3 protein: CASSLLGFSLRGTDTQYF; CDR3 DNA: TGCGCCAGCAGCCTACTTGGTTTCTCGCTTCGAGGCACAGATACGCAGTATTTT